These T cell receptor beta chains were read from a single sample in a study of shared clonotypes between healthy human individuals. This table comes from immunoSEQ multiplex PCR, and its TCRdb copy is limited to in-frame clones, with some not included. The data hold over 2,000,000 clones, with 90% to 95% observed a single time. Material: naive CD8+ T cells from PBMCs. The receptors originated from a man in his late teens or twenties in good health. Some clones in this sample may be carry-over from other donors' samples. Each CDR3 is given with its conserved first and last residue.

J: TRBJ1-1
V: TRBV11-2
CDR3: CASSIKMNTEAFF

J: TRBJ2-7
V: TRBV27
CDR3: CASSPPDEQYF

J: TRBJ1-1
V: TRBV5-4
CDR3: CASSLNAGQGGEAFF

J: TRBJ2-3
V: TRBV27
CDR3: CASSFTRDSVSNTQYF

J: TRBJ1-1
V: TRBV5-6
CDR3: CASHGVGLAEAFF

J: TRBJ2-1
V: TRBV27
CDR3: CASSLGQTSYNEQFF

J: TRBJ2-7
V: TRBV7-2
CDR3: CASSFTSGRAEYEQYF

J: TRBJ2-7
V: TRBV6-6
CDR3: CASSLRVPDEQYF

J: TRBJ2-2
V: TRBV14
CDR3: CASSQGFADFTGELFF

J: TRBJ2-7
V: TRBV9
CDR3: CASSVGQGLLYEQYF

J: TRBJ2-1
V: TRBV5-3
CDR3: CARSLSRIDEQFF

J: TRBJ2-7
V: TRBV27
CDR3: CASSLLPGGSPYEQYF

J: TRBJ2-7
V: TRBV5-1
CDR3: CATRTGTAFSYEQYF

J: TRBJ1-1
V: TRBV6-5
CDR3: CASSPTGGGITEAFF

J: TRBJ1-5
V: TRBV30
CDR3: CAWSAEQANQPQHF

J: TRBJ2-1
V: TRBV19
CDR3: CASSMRRLADYNEQFF

J: TRBJ1-1
V: TRBV13
CDR3: CASSGIQGTFAEAFF

J: TRBJ2-7
V: TRBV27
CDR3: CASSSRGFRLSYEQYF

J: TRBJ2-1
V: TRBV27
CDR3: CASSLLAGNDEQFF

J: TRBJ2-5
V: TRBV29-1
CDR3: CSVEDPRTSGPQETQYF

J: TRBJ1-5
V: TRBV27
CDR3: CASSLGQGAGQPQHF

J: TRBJ2-3
V: TRBV5-6
CDR3: CASSSPGQGTDTQYF

J: TRBJ2-6
V: TRBV19
CDR3: CASHTGQGVWESSGANVLTF

J: TRBJ1-2
V: TRBV9
CDR3: CASSSADGNYGYTF

J: TRBJ1-1
V: TRBV7-9
CDR3: CASSSPPQGYTEAFF

J: TRBJ2-7
V: TRBV10-3
CDR3: CATGPKYEQYF

J: TRBJ2-5
V: TRBV9
CDR3: CASSDAGTQETQYF

J: TRBJ1-2
V: TRBV9
CDR3: CASSVDLLTAVDGYTF

J: TRBJ2-5
V: TRBV4-3
CDR3: CASSQGTGPQETQYF

J: TRBJ2-7
V: TRBV5-8
CDR3: CASSWNEQYF

J: TRBJ2-3
V: TRBV6-5
CDR3: CASSLLRGGDTQYF

J: TRBJ2-1
V: TRBV4-3
CDR3: CASSQDQGAGEQFF

J: TRBJ2-2
V: TRBV28
CDR3: CASSPHTGELFF

J: TRBJ2-4
V: TRBV27
CDR3: CASSSQQVPLAKNIQYF

J: TRBJ1-1
V: TRBV29-1
CDR3: CSVVGGPTEAFF

J: TRBJ2-1
V: TRBV5-8
CDR3: CASSSTTGGESYNEQFF

J: TRBJ2-7
V: TRBV28
CDR3: CASSLPPRRGAYEQYF

J: TRBJ1-5
V: TRBV11-2
CDR3: CASSYREDSLDQPQHF

J: TRBJ1-1
V: TRBV27
CDR3: CASSPGGDTEAFF

J: TRBJ2-7
V: TRBV7-7
CDR3: CASSQGLAGAHEQYF

J: TRBJ1-2
V: TRBV28
CDR3: CASSMREVIDYGYTF

J: TRBJ2-7
V: TRBV25-1
CDR3: CASSVGTGGYEQYF

J: TRBJ1-5
V: TRBV6-6
CDR3: CASRLREGQPQHF

J: TRBJ2-1
V: TRBV23-1
CDR3: CASSLYRDNEQFF

J: TRBJ1-2
V: TRBV25-1
CDR3: CASLDRDGYTF

J: TRBJ2-2
V: TRBV13
CDR3: CASSLANSNRGTGELFF

J: TRBJ2-2
V: TRBV6-1
CDR3: CASIGQGAIPGELFF

J: TRBJ2-7
V: TRBV7-6
CDR3: CASSSGGGSIYEQYF

J: TRBJ1-1
V: TRBV4-1
CDR3: CASSQVPSPTGVAEAFF

J: TRBJ1-4
V: TRBV6-1
CDR3: CASSPQGSFEKLFF